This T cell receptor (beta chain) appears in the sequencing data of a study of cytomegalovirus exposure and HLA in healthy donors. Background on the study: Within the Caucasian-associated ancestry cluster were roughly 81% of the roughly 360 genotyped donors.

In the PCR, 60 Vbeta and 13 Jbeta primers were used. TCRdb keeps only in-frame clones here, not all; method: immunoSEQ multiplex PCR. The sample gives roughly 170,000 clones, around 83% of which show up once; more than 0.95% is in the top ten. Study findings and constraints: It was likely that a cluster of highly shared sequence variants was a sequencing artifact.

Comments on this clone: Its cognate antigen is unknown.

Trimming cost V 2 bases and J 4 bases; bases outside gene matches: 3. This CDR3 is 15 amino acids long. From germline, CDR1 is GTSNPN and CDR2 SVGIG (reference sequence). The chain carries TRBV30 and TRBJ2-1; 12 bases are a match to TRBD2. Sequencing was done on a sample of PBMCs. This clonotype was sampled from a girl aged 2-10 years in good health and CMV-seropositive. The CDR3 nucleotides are TGTGCCTGGAGTAAGGGGACTAGCGGGTACAATGAGCAGTTCTTC. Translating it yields CAWSKGTSGYNEQFF.